A single sample is the source of the 17 T cell receptor beta chains below, sequenced in a study of T cell repertoires in ileal Crohn's disease (dated by TCRdb to the late 2010s). The method behind the library was the immunoSEQ multiplex PCR assay. Here the immuneACCESS table is served through TCRdb, limited to in-frame sequences with V and J called. Missing clones are a known gap in these copies; in checked studies unresolved V genes cover under half, and the rest lacks a known reason. Within this sample are around 5,800 clones, with over 70% of them counted one time only. Of the sample, around 12% falls within the top ten clones. What was sequenced was ileal tissue. The receptor source for this set is an adult with Crohn's disease.

This clone has only one observation. The chain is built from TRBV7-2 and TRBJ2-7; maybe TRBD1 (6 bases). Germline loops: CDR1 SGHTA, CDR2 FQGNSA. CDR3 size: 13 residues. V was cut by 0 bases and J by 7 bases, with 10 bases left in between. Here the CDR3 reads CASSLAQGLEQYF. For the CDR3, the DNA is TGTGCCAGCAGCTTAGCACAGGGTCTGGAGCAGTACTTC.

The chain links TRBV28 to TRBJ1-2; D is possibly TRBD1 (5 bases). V gave up 3 bases and J gave up 9 bases, with 20 bases separating them. The CDR3 covers 15 residues. CDR1 is MDHEN and CDR2 is SYDVKM in the germline V gene. The CDR3 DNA reads TGTGCCAGCAGTTTGATAACGACAGCCGCTAGAAGCTACACCTTC. This translates into CASSLITTAARSYTF.

V and J are TRBV4-1 and TRBJ2-1; the match to TRBD1 covers 7 bases. The CDR3 is made up of 14 amino acids. The germline V gene encodes CDR1 MGHRA and CDR2 YSYEKL. V shed 6 bases and J 4 bases; nucleotides not matched to a gene: 6. This chain's CDR3 is CASSDRAIYNEQFF. The CDR3 DNA sequence: TGCGCCAGCAGTGACAGGGCCATATACAATGAGCAGTTCTTC.

This chain uses TRBV20-1 with TRBJ2-1, with TRBD2 as a possible D gene (6 bases). This CDR3 comprises 9 residues. The germline V gene encodes CDR1 DFQATT and CDR2 SNEGSKA (reference sequence). The V end lost 5 bases, the J end lost 10 bases, and 6 bases lay between the germline ends. The CDR3 coding sequence is TGCAGTGCTGGGAGGGAGCAGTTCTTC. This codes for CSAGREQFF.

V and J are TRBV18 and TRBJ1-2, with 7 bases that match TRBD1. Germline CDR1 KGHSH, CDR2 LQKENI. After removal of 2 bases from V and 0 bases from J, the junction contained 9 bases not matched to a gene. The CDR3 contains 17 residues. The CDR3: CASSPDRAGIANYGYTF. DNA for the CDR3: TGTGCCAGCTCACCAGACAGGGCCGGAATAGCTAACTATGGCTACACCTTC.

V usage is TRBV5-4 and J usage is TRBJ2-5, with 7 bases aligning to TRBD1. Per the germline V gene, CDR1 is SGHNT and CDR2 is YYREEE (reference sequence). This CDR3 contains 13 residues. Germline trimming cut 3 bases from V and 3 bases from J; bases unmatched to any gene: 2. CDR3 coding DNA: TGTGCCAGCAGCTCGACAGGGAAAGAGACCCAGTACTTC. Its translation: CASSSTGKETQYF. The full variable domain, completed using reference TRBV5-4 and TRBJ2-5, is ETGVTQSPTHLIKTRGQQVTLRCSSQSGHNTVSWYQQALGQGPQFIFQYYREEENGRGNFPPRFSGLQFPNYSSELNVNALELDDSALYLCASSSTGKETQYFGPGTRLLVL.

This sequence joins TRBV28 and TRBJ1-2; no reliable D call. V was shortened by 7 bases and J by 6 bases, with 18 bases between the two germline ends. The CDR3 spans 14 residues. Germline CDR1 and CDR2: MDHEN and SYDVKM. The CDR3 sequence is CASINRGFGDGYTF. DNA for the CDR3: TGTGCCAGCATCAATCGGGGATTTGGGGATGGCTACACCTTC.

The V and J genes are TRBV2 and TRBJ2-3; TRBD2 agrees at 7 bases. Looked up from germline, CDR1 is SNHLY and CDR2 is FYNNEI. The ends lost 4 bases at V and 7 bases at J; junction bases unmatched: 5. This CDR3 has 13 amino acids. CDR3 nucleotides: TGTGCCAGCAGTGGGGAGGGGCGGAATACGCAGTATTTT. Protein sequence: CASSGEGRNTQYF.

V is TRBV18 and J is TRBJ2-7, with D unclear. Trimming removed 0 bases from V and 6 bases from J, with 12 bases in between. Germline CDR1 KGHSH, CDR2 LQKENI. CDR3 length equals 14 residues. CDR3 coding DNA: TGTGCCAGCTCACCACCGTCGGCGGCTTCCGAGCAGTACTTC. The encoded protein is CASSPPSAASEQYF.

The gene calls are TRBV27 and TRBJ1-2; D not resolved. This CDR3 contains 13 residues. V lost 0 bases to trimming and J lost 8 bases, with 10 bases between them. Germline V gives CDR1 MNHEY, CDR2 SMNVEV (reference sequence). CDR3 sequence: CASSLSRYSGYTF. CDR3 DNA: TGTGCCAGCAGTTTATCCAGGTATTCGGGCTACACCTTC.

J is TRBJ1-2 and V is TRBV10-3; D gene unclear. The CDR3 totals 14 residues. Germline V gene data show CDR1 as ENHRY and CDR2 as SYGVKD. Trimming took off 6 bases at V and 4 bases at J, with 15 bases between the two ends. The CDR3 is CAISFSTDTYGYTF. CDR3 nucleotides: TGTGCCATCAGCTTCTCTACAGATACCTATGGCTACACCTTC.

The chain joins TRBV5-4 to TRBJ2-4; 9 positions match TRBD2. Germline CDR1 and CDR2: SGHNT and YYREEE (reference sequence). V was clipped by 1 base and J by 0 bases; unmatched bases: 8. The CDR3 extends over 18 amino acids. DNA for the CDR3: TGTGCCAGCAGCTTGATGGCGGGAGGGGTTCGAGCCAAAAACATTCAGTACTTC. Its translation: CASSLMAGGVRAKNIQYF.

The chain uses TRBV5-6 and TRBJ1-1; the match to TRBD1 covers 8 bases. The J segment lost 8 bases and the V segment lost 0 bases, leaving 9 bases of the junction unmatched. Germline V gene sequence: CDR1 SGHDT, CDR2 YYEEEE. The CDR3 covers 15 residues. This CDR3 reads CASSLAVQGAREAFF. Written as DNA, the CDR3 is TGTGCCAGCAGCTTGGCCGTTCAGGGGGCAAGAGAAGCTTTCTTT.

The table lists this clone with a few counts. For the CDR3, the DNA is TGTGCCAGTAGGCGGACAGGGGGCCCCAATGAGCAGTTCTTC. This translates into CASRRTGGPNEQFF. The chain has TRBV19 and TRBJ2-1; TRBD1 aligns across 11 bases. This CDR3 contains 14 residues. The J segment lost 6 bases and the V segment lost 6 bases, leaving 4 bases of the junction unmatched. Germline V gene lookup returns CDR1 LNHDA and CDR2 SQIVND (reference sequence). Based on the CDR3 plus reference TRBV19 and TRBJ2-1, the full variable domain is DGGITQSPKYLFRKEGQNVTLSCEQNLNHDAMYWYRQDPGQGLRLIYYSQIVNDFQKGDIAEGYSVSREKKESFPLTVTSAQKNPTAFYLCASRRTGGPNEQFFGPGTRLTVL.

In the case of this clone: One junction end does not reproduce the germline sequence, and a read error may be involved. The chain joins TRBV6-1 to TRBJ2-7, with D possibly matching TRBD1 (6 bases). The length of the CDR3 is 14 residues. Germline V gene sequence: CDR1 MNHNS, CDR2 SASEGT. CDR3 in amino acids: CASSRDIRSYEQCF. CDR3 in DNA: TGTGCCAGCAGTCGGGACATCCGGTCCTACGAGCAGTGCTTC.

This clone showed up just once. The chain recombines TRBV7-2 with TRBJ1-2, with a possible D match to TRBD1 (6 bases). The CDR3 totals 15 residues. The ends were cut back, 1 base at V and 2 bases at J, with 11 bases in the middle. Germline V gives CDR1 SGHTA, CDR2 FQGNSA. CDR3 DNA: TGTGCCAGCAGCTTAGGGCAGGGGAAAAACTATGGCTACACCTTC. Its protein product is CASSLGQGKNYGYTF.

The chain links TRBV2 to TRBJ1-3, with D perhaps matching TRBD1 (5 bases). Germline V gives CDR1 SNHLY, CDR2 FYNNEI. Trimming took 6 bases from V and 4 from J, leaving 13 bases between them. This CDR3 region has 14 residues. The CDR3 here is CASSDGHTGNTIYF. The CDR3 DNA reads as TGTGCCAGCAGCGATGGACATACCGGAAACACCATATATTTT.